This passage covers 25 T cell receptor beta chains from one sample sequenced in a study of OX40 agonist ivuxolimab in advanced cancers. Library generation was performed with the immunoSEQ multiplex PCR assay. TCRdb's version of the immuneACCESS table is confined to in-frame rearrangements and falls short of the full clone set. An unresolved V gene accounts for under half of the shortfall where checked; the remainder is of unknown origin. In this sample the table shows approximately 81,000 clones, about 92% of which occur a single time. The top ten constitute approximately 15% of the sample. The sequences come from CD4+ or CD8+ T cells sorted from blood, collected in a trial of the OX40 agonist ivuxolimab. These receptors were obtained from an adult with an advanced solid tumor such as melanoma, head and neck, liver or kidney cancer.

Regarding this clone: Other DNA sequences in the sample encode the same CDR3. CDR3 in amino acids: CASSLGDSYEQYF. CDR3 nucleotide sequence: TGTGCCAGCAGCTTAGGTGACTCCTACGAGCAGTACTTC. The rearrangement links TRBV11-3 to TRBJ2-7; D ambiguous. Trimming removed 1 base from V and 0 bases from J, with 4 bases in between. The CDR3 sequence is 13 residues long. Looked up from germline, CDR1 is SGHNT and CDR2 is YENEEA.

The chain employs TRBV30 and TRBJ1-4, with a tentative D call TRBD1 (5 bases). Germline V gives CDR1 GTSNPN, CDR2 SVGIG (reference sequence). Trimming took off 3 bases at V and 2 bases at J, with 13 bases between the two ends. There are 15 residues in the CDR3. The CDR3 DNA follows: TGTGCCTGGAGGAGGGCAGGGAGGACTAATGAAAAACTGTTTTTT. It codes for CAWRRAGRTNEKLFF. Together with reference TRBV30 and TRBJ1-4, the CDR3 gives the full variable domain: SQTIHQWPATLVQPVGSPLSLECTVEGTSNPNLYWYRQAAGRGLQLLFYSVGIGQISSEVPQNLSASRPQDRQFILSSKKLLLSDSGFYLCAWRRAGRTNEKLFFGSGTQLSVL.

The chain links TRBV4-1 to TRBJ2-1; D is unclear. The CDR3 contains 11 residues. Looked up from germline, CDR1 is MGHRA and CDR2 is YSYEKL. Between the trimmed V and J ends, which lost 2 bases and 13 bases, there was a span of 9 bases. The chain's CDR3 is CASSQSRTQFF. The CDR3 nucleotides read TGCGCCAGCAGCCAATCCAGAACCCAGTTCTTC.

The chain joins TRBV2 to TRBJ2-7; unclear D gene. The V end was cut by 5 bases, the J end by 6 bases, with 11 bases between. The CDR3 runs to 12 residues. CDR1 and CDR2 from the germline V gene are SNHLY and FYNNEI. CDR3 loop: CASSSFPLEQYF. The CDR3 nucleotides are TGTGCCAGCAGTTCGTTTCCCCTCGAGCAGTACTTC.

The CDR3 region is CASSVGAGGSYEQYF. As DNA, the CDR3 is TGTGCCAGCAGTGTAGGGGCGGGGGGCTCCTACGAGCAGTACTTC. V and J are TRBV2 and TRBJ2-7, with 8 bases aligning to TRBD2. Trimming cost V 4 bases and J 0 bases; bases outside gene matches: 5. The CDR3 has 15 amino acids. The germline gives CDR1 SNHLY, CDR2 FYNNEI.

This clone was observed a handful of times. The V gene is TRBV7-2, the J gene TRBJ2-7, with D unclear. Trimming stripped 5 bases from V and 4 bases from J, with 9 bases between. Germline CDR1 SGHTA, CDR2 FQGNSA. The CDR3 length is 12 residues. The CDR3 sequence: CASSPTDYEQYF. In nucleotides, the CDR3 is TGTGCCAGCAGCCCTACAGATTACGAGCAGTACTTC.

The chain couples TRBV5-4 to TRBJ2-7; 9 bases map to TRBD1. Trimming cost V 4 bases and J 7 bases; bases outside gene matches: 9. Germline V CDR1 and CDR2: SGHNT, YYREEE (reference sequence). This CDR3 is 14 amino acids long. The CDR3 spells CASSPLTGGAEQYF. CDR3 DNA: TGTGCCAGCAGCCCCCTGACAGGGGGTGCAGAGCAGTACTTC.

J is TRBJ1-1 and V is TRBV7-9; D gene unclear. The CDR3 is 15 amino acids. The V end lost 5 bases, the J end lost 6 bases, and 19 bases lay between the germline ends. The germline CDR1 and CDR2 sequences are SEHNR and FQNEAQ (reference sequence). The CDR3 region is CASSLFKGSNAEAFF. The CDR3 DNA reads as TGTGCCAGCAGCCTCTTTAAAGGGTCTAACGCTGAAGCTTTCTTT.

The chain recombines TRBV6-6 with TRBJ1-4; no reliable D call. V was cut by 3 bases and J by 8 bases, with 4 bases left in between. The CDR3 runs 11 residues. From germline, CDR1 is MNHNY and CDR2 SVGAGI (reference sequence). The CDR3 loop is CASSYGEKLFF. Here the CDR3 DNA reads TGTGCCAGCAGTTATGGGGAAAAACTGTTTTTT.

The rearrangement joins TRBV29-1 to TRBJ2-1; 10 bases line up with TRBD2. V dropped 3 bases and J dropped 8; count of bases not matched to a gene: 7. The CDR3 totals 14 residues. CDR1 and CDR2 from the germline V gene are SQVTM and ANQGSEA. As DNA, the CDR3 is TGCAGCGTTGAGTCTAGCGGGAGTGATTATGAGCAGTTCTTC. Translating gives CSVESSGSDYEQFF.

The rearrangement joins TRBV11-2 to TRBJ2-2; the D gene could be TRBD1 or TRBD2 (5 bases each). V dropped 6 bases and J dropped 6 bases, with 17 bases sitting between them. The CDR3 spans 15 residues. The germline V gene has CDR1 SGHAT and CDR2 FQNNGV. The CDR3 DNA reads as TGTGCCAGCAGACCCGGACGGGGCCCGGCCGGGGAGCTGTTTTTT. It encodes CASRPGRGPAGELFF.

The V call is TRBV4-2, the J call TRBJ2-3, with 8 nucleotides matching TRBD2. The trim removed 0 bases at V and 1 base at J, leaving 21 bases unmatched. Germline values: CDR1 LGHNA, CDR2 YNFKEQ. The CDR3 totals 22 residues. The CDR3 DNA reads TGTGCCAGCAGCCAAGAGGAATGGCAGGCGGGAGGATTATATAAGGGCACAGATACGCAGTATTTT. It codes for CASSQEEWQAGGLYKGTDTQYF.

The chain is built from TRBV19 and TRBJ2-3; D gene ambiguous. Per the germline V gene, CDR1 is LNHDA and CDR2 is SQIVND (reference sequence). The CDR3 length is 12 residues. The germline V and J ends were trimmed by 3 bases and 1 base, with 2 bases remaining between them. CDR3 sequence: CASSIGTDTQYF. DNA for the CDR3: TGTGCCAGTAGTATTGGCACAGATACGCAGTATTTT.

The chain is built from TRBV5-6 and TRBJ2-7, with D unresolved. Germline CDR1 SGHDT, CDR2 YYEEEE. The CDR3 is 16 residues long. Trimming pared 1 base from V and 2 bases from J, leaving 16 bases between. The CDR3 bases are TGTGCCAGCAGCTTGCTGGCAGGACCTGAACCCTACGAGCAGTACTTC. This gives the protein CASSLLAGPEPYEQYF. The whole variable domain, remainder taken from reference TRBV5-6 and TRBJ2-7, is DAGVTQSPTHLIKTRGQQVTLRCSPKSGHDTVSWYQQALGQGPQFIFQYYEEEERQRGNFPDRFSGHQFPNYSSELNVNALLLGDSALYLCASSLLAGPEPYEQYFGPGTRLTVT.

The V call is TRBV19, the J call TRBJ1-1; 8 bases match TRBD1. J gave up 3 bases and V 1 base, and 4 bases lay outside the gene matches. Per the germline V gene, CDR1 is LNHDA and CDR2 is SQIVND (reference sequence). The CDR3 totals 15 residues. The CDR3: CASSIGRGLDTEAFF. The CDR3 DNA reads TGTGCCAGTAGTATAGGCAGGGGGCTTGACACTGAAGCTTTCTTT.

The chain carries TRBV10-2 and TRBJ2-7, with 7 bases identical to TRBD1. Germline CDR1 WSHSY, CDR2 SAAADI. The CDR3 has 13 amino acids. V shed 3 bases, J shed 9 bases, and the junction held 8 bases outside the gene matches. CDR3 coding DNA: TGCGCCAGCAGTGAAATACCCTGGACAGGGCAGTACTTC. Encoded protein: CASSEIPWTGQYF.

J is TRBJ1-2 and V is TRBV2; D gene ambiguous. CDR3 size: 14 residues. Trimming left V 9 bases short and J 3 bases short, with 17 bases between. Looked up from germline, CDR1 is SNHLY and CDR2 is FYNNEI. The CDR3 coding sequence is TGTGCCAGTGGCGGCAGCCAGGTGGACTATGGCTACACCTTC. Its protein is CASGGSQVDYGYTF.

The rearrangement links TRBV27 to TRBJ2-7; D is uncertain. This CDR3 contains 14 residues. CDR1 is MNHEY, CDR2 SMNVEV, per germline (reference sequence). Trimming removed 5 bases at V and 0 bases at J, with 11 bases between. The CDR3 reads CASSPHSFSYEQYF. CDR3 nucleotide sequence: TGTGCCAGCAGTCCTCACAGCTTCTCCTACGAGCAGTACTTC.

The chain links TRBV13 to TRBJ2-7, with 11 bases matching TRBD2. V gave up 5 bases and J gave up 3 bases; unmatched junction bases: 9. Germline V CDR1 and CDR2: PRHDT, FYEKMQ (reference sequence). The CDR3 loop spans 16 amino acids. The DNA for the CDR3 is TGTGCCAGCAGCACCCGGACTAGCGGGTGGGGCTACGAGCAGTACTTC. It translates to CASSTRTSGWGYEQYF.

V usage is TRBV11-2 and J usage is TRBJ2-7; TRBD2 agrees at 10 bases. The ends lost 0 bases at V and 6 bases at J; junction bases unmatched: 8. This CDR3 spans 16 amino acids. Germline-derived CDR1 and CDR2 are SGHAT and FQNNGV. The CDR3 loop reads CASSLDHRASGSEQYF. CDR3 nucleotide sequence: TGTGCCAGCAGCTTAGATCATCGGGCTAGCGGGAGCGAGCAGTACTTC.

CDR3 DNA sequence: TGTGCCAGCAGCCGCTACCTTTCAGATACGCAGTATTTT. This codes for CASSRYLSDTQYF. V is TRBV5-5 and J is TRBJ2-3; D call uncertain. Trimming left V 4 bases short and J 4 bases short, with 10 bases between. The germline V gene encodes CDR1 SGHKS and CDR2 YYEKEE (reference sequence). This CDR3 spans 13 amino acids. Looking up the rest from reference TRBV5-5 and TRBJ2-3 gives the full variable domain: DAGVTQSPTHLIKTRGQQVTLRCSPISGHKSVSWYQQVLGQGPQFIFQYYEKEERGRGNFPDRFSARQFPNYSSELNVNALLLGDSALYLCASSRYLSDTQYFGPGTRLTVL.

V is TRBV28 and J is TRBJ2-1; possibly TRBD2 for D (5 bases). V was pared by 5 bases and J by 15 bases, with 14 bases between. Germline values: CDR1 MDHEN, CDR2 SYDVKM. The CDR3 loop spans 11 amino acids. CDR3 sequence (DNA): TGTGCCAGCAGTCGCGCGGGCCCCCTGTTCTTC. Its protein is CASSRAGPLFF.

This chain links TRBV5-1 with TRBJ2-3, with TRBD2 as a possible D gene (6 bases). The CDR3 has 18 amino acids. Trimming removed 0 bases from V and 6 bases from J, with 23 bases in between. CDR1 is SGHRS and CDR2 is YFSETQ in the germline V gene. The CDR3 nucleotides read TGCGCCAGCAGCTTGGGGCGCAGTATAAGGAGGGACGCCGATACGCAGTATTTT. Translating it yields CASSLGRSIRRDADTQYF.

The chain uses TRBV29-1 and TRBJ2-1; TRBD2 aligns across 9 bases. Trimming at V came to 3 bases and at J to 3 bases, leaving 3 bases not matched to a gene. CDR1 and CDR2 from the germline V gene are SQVTM and ANQGSEA. The CDR3 is 14 amino acids. The DNA of the CDR3 is TGCAGCGTTGATGGACTAGCGTACTACAATGAGCAGTTCTTC. It specifies CSVDGLAYYNEQFF.

The chain links TRBV6-5 to TRBJ2-7; D unresolved. From germline, CDR1 is MNHEY and CDR2 SVGAGI. The CDR3 loop spans 14 amino acids. Deletions cut 0 bases from V and 1 base from J, with 7 bases between. CDR3 loop: CASSYSGFSYEQYF. The CDR3 DNA reads TGTGCCAGCAGTTACTCGGGCTTTTCCTACGAGCAGTACTTC.